This is a list of T cell receptor beta chains from one sample in a study of response to subunit inactivated influenza vaccine. TCRdb processed the RT-PCR reads anew with MiXCR; each CDR3 protein has one entry. Of 750,000 to 850,000 distinct CDR3 sequences listed, less than 20% are singletons. The sequencing used PBMCs from blood, collected more than 4 days after vaccination. The receptors here all came from a man between 45 and 60 years old who received an inactivated influenza vaccine. Each CDR3 is given with its conserved first and last residue. The D gene is left open where the match is weak. Clone size is given for some rows only: seen once, a few or many times, or a class if the clone is expanded.

d_call j_call v_call clone_size cdr3_nt cdr3_aa
TRBD1 TRBJ2-1 TRBV5-6 - TGTGCCAGCAGCTTGTCTTACTCCCGGGGACAGGGTAAGGAGCAGTTCTTC CASSLSYSRGQGKEQFF
- TRBJ2-2 TRBV12-3/TRBV12-4 few TGTGCCAGCAGTTCGCAGAGCACCGGGGAGCTGTTTTTT CASSSQSTGELFF
- TRBJ2-5 TRBV12-3/TRBV12-4 many TGTGCCAGCAGTGGACCCCGGCCGAGGCAAGAGACCCAGTACTTC CASSGPRPRQETQYF
- TRBJ2-6 TRBV6-2/TRBV6-3 - TGTGCCAGCAGTTCCCCTTTACTTGGAACCCCGCACTCTGGGGCCAACGTCCTGACTTTC CASSSPLLGTPHSGANVLTF
- TRBJ2-3 TRBV7-8 few TGTGCCAGCAGCCCCCTCCGGGGGGCTAGCACAGATACGCAGTATTTT CASSPLRGASTDTQYF
TRBD1 TRBJ2-6 TRBV29-1 few TGCAGCGTTGAAACTCGGGAGGACAGGGGGATCTCTGGGGCCAACGTCCTGACTTTC CSVETREDRGISGANVLTF
TRBD1 TRBJ1-1 TRBV7-2 few TGTGCCAGCAGCCTGGGACAGAGGCTGAACACTGAAGCTTTCTTT CASSLGQRLNTEAFF
- TRBJ1-1 TRBV11-2 few TGTGCCAGCAGCTTAGTAGGGCTGGATGAAGCTTTCTTT CASSLVGLDEAFF
TRBD1 TRBJ1-5 TRBV5-5 - TGTGCCAGCAGCTTGAGAGGGGGCTCGGATCAGCCCCAGCATTTT CASSLRGGSDQPQHF
- TRBJ1-3 TRBV11-3 many TGTGCCAGCAGCCAAGGGACACGGCAGCTATTGGCTGGAAACACCATATATTTT CASSQGTRQLLAGNTIYF
TRBD1 TRBJ1-1 TRBV20-1 - TGCAGTGCTCAAACCTACAGGGGGAGCACTGAAGCTTTCTTT CSAQTYRGSTEAFF
TRBD2 TRBJ2-7 TRBV9 few TGTGCCAGCAGCGTAGGCGGGAGGGGCCCCTACGAGCAGTACTTC CASSVGGRGPYEQYF
- TRBJ2-7 TRBV20-1 - TGCAGTGCCACACACCGAGATTCCTTATACGAGCAGTACTTC CSATHRDSLYEQYF
- TRBJ2-5 TRBV15 few TGTGCCACCAGCAGAGATAAAACCCTAGCGACAAGGTACCAAGAGACCCAGTACTTC CATSRDKTLATRYQETQYF
- TRBJ1-1 TRBV20-1 - TGCAAGGGGCAGCCACCTTTGGGGACTGAAGCTTTCTTT CKGQPPLGTEAFF
TRBD2 TRBJ2-1 TRBV29-1 - TGCAGCGCCCACGGACCTAGCGGGGTGGGGTACAATGAGCAGTTCTTC CSAHGPSGVGYNEQFF
TRBD2 TRBJ2-1 TRBV9 few TGTGCCAGCAGCCCCGGGGGGACTAGCGGGAGCTCGCAGTTCTTC CASSPGGTSGSSQFF
- TRBJ2-5 TRBV5-1 - TGCGCCAGCACTTTGGAGCGGAAAAGAGAGACCCAGTACTTC CASTLERKRETQYF
- TRBJ1-1 TRBV20-1 few TGCAGTGCTAGAGATCAGAGGGGATCCACTGAAGCTTTCTTT CSARDQRGSTEAFF
TRBD2 TRBJ2-3 TRBV4-2 - TGTGCCAGCAGCCCTGGGCTAGCGGGTAGGCCCGGGTATTTT CASSPGLAGRPGYF
- TRBJ2-3 TRBV4-1 - TGCGCCAGCAGCCAAGATGGATCGGGCACAGATACGCAGTATTTT CASSQDGSGTDTQYF
TRBD2 TRBJ2-1 TRBV4-2 few TGTGCCAGCAGCCAAGATTGGCTAGCGGGGGCCCCGGGCGGTGAGCAGTTCTTC CASSQDWLAGAPGGEQFF
TRBD1 TRBJ2-3 TRBV9 few TGTGCCAGCAGCGTAGAGGCAGGGGGCTTTCAAGATACGCAGTATTTT CASSVEAGGFQDTQYF
- TRBJ2-7 TRBV4-3 - TGCGCCAGCAGCCGGGGGACTCTCCAGAGCTCCTACGAGCAGTACTTC CASSRGTLQSSYEQYF
TRBD1 TRBJ1-1 TRBV6-6 few TGTGCCAGCAGCCAGAGGGGGCACACTGAAGCTTTCTTT CASSQRGHTEAFF
TRBD2 TRBJ2-4 TRBV28 few TGTGCCAGCGGATTAGCGGGAGGGTTAATTCAGTACTTC CASGLAGGLIQYF
- TRBJ1-5 TRBV12-3/TRBV12-4 - TGTGCCAGCAGTTTCTTGGGTCCGGGGGAAGTGAGCAATCAGCCCCAGCATTTT CASSFLGPGEVSNQPQHF
- TRBJ2-5 TRBV7-9 - TGTGCCAGCAGCTTAATGGGAGTACGGGAGACCCAGTACTTC CASSLMGVRETQYF
TRBD1 TRBJ2-1 TRBV3-1 - TGTGCCAGCAGCCTAGAAGGGGGCAAGGAGCAGTTCTTC CASSLEGGKEQFF
TRBD2 TRBJ2-5 TRBV9 few TGTGCCAGCAGCGTCCGAGCGGGAGGTGTAGAGACCCAGTACTTC CASSVRAGGVETQYF
TRBD2 TRBJ2-3 TRBV20-1 few TGCAGTGCTCCTAATCGGGGGGGGGAGACAGATACGCAGTATTTT CSAPNRGGETDTQYF
- TRBJ2-3 TRBV10-3 - TGTGCCATCCGGGCAGATACGCAGTATTTT CAIRADTQYF
- TRBJ1-1 TRBV7-9 many TGTGCCAGCAGCACCATGAACACTGAAGCTTTCTTT CASSTMNTEAFF
TRBD1 TRBJ1-5 TRBV28 - TGTGCCAGCAGTCCGTCGGACAGGGAAAATCAGCCCCAGCATTTT CASSPSDRENQPQHF
- TRBJ2-2 TRBV3-1 few TGTGCCAGCAGCCAAGGTGGCCGAGGGGAGCTGTTTTTT CASSQGGRGELFF
- TRBJ2-1 TRBV10-3 few TGTGCCATCAGTGAGGGACAGAGCCCCAATGAGCAGTTCTTC CAISEGQSPNEQFF
TRBD1 TRBJ2-7 TRBV10-3 - TGTGCCATCAGTTCGGCGAGGGGGCCCTACGAGCAGTACTTC CAISSARGPYEQYF
TRBD1 TRBJ1-4 TRBV20-1 - TGCAGTGCTCCCACCGCCACAGGGGCAGGTGAAAAACTGTTTTTT CSAPTATGAGEKLFF
- TRBJ1-5 TRBV20-1 - TGCAGTGCTAGGGAGTGGGGCTTTAGCAATCAGCCCCAGCATTTT CSAREWGFSNQPQHF
TRBD1 TRBJ1-2 TRBV5-1 - TGCGCCAGCAGGTACGGGACAGGGGATGGTTACGGCTACACCTTC CASRYGTGDGYGYTF
TRBD1 TRBJ1-1 TRBV28 - TGTGCCAGCAGGACAGGGGGCCGTTACACTGAAGCTTTCTTT CASRTGGRYTEAFF
- TRBJ2-1 TRBV20-1 many TGCAGTGCTAGTGGTCCAGGAGGGCGCTACAATGAGCAGTTCTTC CSASGPGGRYNEQFF
TRBD2 TRBJ2-3 TRBV5-1 few TGCGCCAGCAGCTTGGCGGCTAGCGGTTCAGATACGCAGTATTTT CASSLAASGSDTQYF
- TRBJ2-3 TRBV27 few TGTGCCAGCAGAAATACGCTCCCTCAGCGGGTAAAGGATCCGGCGGATACGCAGTATTTT CASRNTLPQRVKDPADTQYF
TRBD1 TRBJ1-6 TRBV30 - TGTGCCTGGAGTGTACGGACAGGAGCCTATAATTCACCCCTCCACTTT CAWSVRTGAYNSPLHF
- TRBJ2-1 TRBV20-1 few TGCAGTGCGAGGAGGTGGGCGGACTTGTCCTACAATGAGCAGTTCTTC CSARRWADLSYNEQFF
- TRBJ1-1 TRBV7-2 - TGTGCCAGCAGCCCTGGGGCGGGTGTCACTGAAGCTTTCTTT CASSPGAGVTEAFF
- TRBJ1-5 TRBV29-1 many TGCAGCGTCGGCCAGGGTAAGGATCAGCCCCAGCATTTT CSVGQGKDQPQHF
TRBD2 TRBJ2-7 TRBV20-1 few TGCAGTGCTAGCCTTACGAGCGGGAGGACCTACGAGCAGTACTTC CSASLTSGRTYEQYF
TRBD2 TRBJ2-7 TRBV20-1 few TGCAGCGGATTAGCGGGACCCTCCTACGAGCAGTACTTC CSGLAGPSYEQYF
TRBD2 TRBJ2-1 TRBV12-3/TRBV12-4 many TGTGCCAGCAGTTTGCCCGGGAGGAATGAGCAGTTCTTC CASSLPGRNEQFF
TRBD2 TRBJ2-5 TRBV4-3 - TGCGCCAGCAGCAATAGCGGGGGCCTGGAGGAGACCCAGTACTTC CASSNSGGLEETQYF